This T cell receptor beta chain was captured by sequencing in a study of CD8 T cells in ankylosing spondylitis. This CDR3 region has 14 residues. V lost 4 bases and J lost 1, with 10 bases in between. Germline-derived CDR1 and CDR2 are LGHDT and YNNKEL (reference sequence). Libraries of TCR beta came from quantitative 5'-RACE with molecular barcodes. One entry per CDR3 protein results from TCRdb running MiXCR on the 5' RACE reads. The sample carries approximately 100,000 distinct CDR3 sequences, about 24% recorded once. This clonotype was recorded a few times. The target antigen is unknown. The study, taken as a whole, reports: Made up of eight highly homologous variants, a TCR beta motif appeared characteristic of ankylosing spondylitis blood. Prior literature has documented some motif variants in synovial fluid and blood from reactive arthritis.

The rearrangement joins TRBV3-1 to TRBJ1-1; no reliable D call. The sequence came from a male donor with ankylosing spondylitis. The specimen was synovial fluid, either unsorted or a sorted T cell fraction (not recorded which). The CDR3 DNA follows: TGTGCCAGCAGCCGAGTTACCGGGAACACTGAAGCTTTCTTT. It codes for CASSRVTGNTEAFF.